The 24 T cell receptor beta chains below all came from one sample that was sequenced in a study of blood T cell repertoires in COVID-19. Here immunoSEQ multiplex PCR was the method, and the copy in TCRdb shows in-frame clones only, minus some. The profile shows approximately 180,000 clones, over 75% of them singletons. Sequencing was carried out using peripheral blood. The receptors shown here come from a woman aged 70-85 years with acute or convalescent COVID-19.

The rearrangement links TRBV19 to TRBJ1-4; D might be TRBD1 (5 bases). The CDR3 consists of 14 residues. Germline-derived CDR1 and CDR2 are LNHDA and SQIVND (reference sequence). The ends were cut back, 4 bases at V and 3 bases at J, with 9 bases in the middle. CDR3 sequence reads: CASSTGGANEKLFF. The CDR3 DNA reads TGTGCCAGTAGTACGGGGGGAGCTAATGAAAAACTGTTTTTT.

The CDR3 reads CASSVGTGTEEQYF. The CDR3 region has the DNA TGTGCCAGCAGCGTTGGCACAGGGACGGAGGAGCAGTACTTC. The chain joins TRBV9 to TRBJ2-7; possible D gene TRBD1, 6 bases. CDR3 size: 14 residues. Looked up from germline, CDR1 is SGDLS and CDR2 is YYNGEE. V lost 2 bases and J lost 7, with 16 bases in between.

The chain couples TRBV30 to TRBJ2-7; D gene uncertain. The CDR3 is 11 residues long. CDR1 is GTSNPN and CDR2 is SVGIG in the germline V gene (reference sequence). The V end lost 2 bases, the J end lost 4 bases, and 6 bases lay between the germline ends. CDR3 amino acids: CAWSREYEQYF. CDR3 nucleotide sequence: TGTGCCTGGAGTCGAGAGTACGAGCAGTACTTC.

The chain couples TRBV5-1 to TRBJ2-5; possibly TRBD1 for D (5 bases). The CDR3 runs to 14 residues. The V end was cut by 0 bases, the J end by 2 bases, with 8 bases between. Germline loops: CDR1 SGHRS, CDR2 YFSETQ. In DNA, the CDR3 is TGCGCCAGCAGCTTGGGTGACAGACAAGAGACCCAGTACTTC. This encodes CASSLGDRQETQYF.

CDR3 in amino acids: CASSQGAFTNNEQFF. The CDR3 coding sequence is TGTGCCAGCAGCCAAGGCGCCTTCACGAACAATGAGCAGTTCTTC. The chain joins TRBV3-1 (or the pseudogene TRBV3-2) to TRBJ2-1; D uncertain. Deletions cut 1 base from V and 5 bases from J, with 12 bases between. The CDR3 contains 15 residues. CDR1 and CDR2 from the germline V gene are LGHDT and YNNKEL (reference sequence).

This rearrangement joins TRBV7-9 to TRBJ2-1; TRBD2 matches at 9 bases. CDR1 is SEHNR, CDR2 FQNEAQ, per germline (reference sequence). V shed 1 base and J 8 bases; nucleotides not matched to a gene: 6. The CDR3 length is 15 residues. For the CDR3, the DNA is TGTGCCAGCAGCTTAGATTTAGCGGGAGTGGATGAGCAGTTCTTC. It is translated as CASSLDLAGVDEQFF.

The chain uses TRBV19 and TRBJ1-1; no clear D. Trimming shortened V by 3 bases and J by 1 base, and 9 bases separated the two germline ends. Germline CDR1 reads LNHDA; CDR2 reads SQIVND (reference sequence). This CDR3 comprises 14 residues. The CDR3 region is CASSMRARNTEAFF. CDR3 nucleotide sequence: TGTGCCAGTAGTATGAGGGCCAGGAACACTGAAGCTTTCTTT.

This chain's CDR3 is CASSPYTGELFF. The CDR3 DNA reads as TGTGCCAGCAGCCCTTACACCGGGGAGCTGTTTTTT. V gene TRBV11-3 combines with J gene TRBJ2-2; D not resolved. The CDR3 length is 12 residues. CDR1 and CDR2 (germline): SGHNT, YENEEA. V lost 5 bases, J lost 3 bases, and 4 bases lay in between.

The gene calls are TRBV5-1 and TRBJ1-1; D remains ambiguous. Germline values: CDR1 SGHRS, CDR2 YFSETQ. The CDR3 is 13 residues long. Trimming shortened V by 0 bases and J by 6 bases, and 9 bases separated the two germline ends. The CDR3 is CASSLEAVPEAFF. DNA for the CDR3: TGCGCCAGCAGCTTGGAAGCGGTCCCTGAAGCTTTCTTT.

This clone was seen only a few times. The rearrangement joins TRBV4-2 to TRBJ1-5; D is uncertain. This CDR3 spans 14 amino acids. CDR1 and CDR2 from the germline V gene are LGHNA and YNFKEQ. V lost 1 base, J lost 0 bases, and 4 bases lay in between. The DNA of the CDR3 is TGTGCCAGCAGCCAAGGTTATAGCAATCAGCCCCAGCATTTT. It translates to CASSQGYSNQPQHF.

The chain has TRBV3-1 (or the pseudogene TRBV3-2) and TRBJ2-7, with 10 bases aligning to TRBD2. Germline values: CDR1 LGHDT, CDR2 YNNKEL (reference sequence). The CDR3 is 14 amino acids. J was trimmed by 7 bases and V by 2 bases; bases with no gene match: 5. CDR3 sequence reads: CASSQLAGAWEQYF. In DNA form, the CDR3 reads TGTGCCAGCAGCCAACTAGCGGGAGCTTGGGAGCAGTACTTC.

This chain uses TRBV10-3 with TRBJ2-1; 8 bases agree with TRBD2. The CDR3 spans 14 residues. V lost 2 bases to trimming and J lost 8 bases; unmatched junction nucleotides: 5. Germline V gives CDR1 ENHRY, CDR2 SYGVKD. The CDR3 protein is CAISEREGGDEQFF. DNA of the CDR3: TGTGCCATCAGTGAGCGGGAGGGGGGGGATGAGCAGTTCTTC.

CDR3 sequence reads: CASMPRELFF. As DNA, the CDR3 is TGTGCCAGCATGCCTAGGGAGCTGTTTTTT. The V and J genes are TRBV27 and TRBJ2-2; D not resolved. V was pared by 7 bases and J by 9 bases, with 6 bases between. Germline assignment: CDR1 MNHEY and CDR2 SMNVEV (reference sequence). This CDR3 has 10 residues.

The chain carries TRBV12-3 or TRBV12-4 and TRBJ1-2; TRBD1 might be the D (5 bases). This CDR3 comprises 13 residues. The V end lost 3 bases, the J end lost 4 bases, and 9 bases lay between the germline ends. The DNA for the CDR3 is TGTGCCAGCAGTTTCGGACACCCCTATGGCTACACCTTC. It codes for CASSFGHPYGYTF.

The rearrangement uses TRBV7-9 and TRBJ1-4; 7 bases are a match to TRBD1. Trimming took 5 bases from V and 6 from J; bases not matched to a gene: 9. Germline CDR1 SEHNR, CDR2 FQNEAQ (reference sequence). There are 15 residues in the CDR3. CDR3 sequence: CASSRRQGKDEKLFF. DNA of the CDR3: TGTGCCAGCAGCCGTCGACAGGGCAAGGATGAAAAACTGTTTTTT.

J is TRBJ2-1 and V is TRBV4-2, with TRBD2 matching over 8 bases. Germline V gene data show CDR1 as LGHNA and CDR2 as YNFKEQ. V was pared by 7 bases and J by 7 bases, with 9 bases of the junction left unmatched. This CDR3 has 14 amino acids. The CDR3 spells CASTLSGTGNEQFF. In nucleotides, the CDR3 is TGTGCCAGCACCCTTAGCGGGACGGGTAATGAGCAGTTCTTC.

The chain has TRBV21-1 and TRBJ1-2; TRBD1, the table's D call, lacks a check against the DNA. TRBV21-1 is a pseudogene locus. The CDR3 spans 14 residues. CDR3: CASLLGLWPYGYTF. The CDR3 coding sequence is TGTGCCAGCCTTCTGGGGCTATGGCCATATGGCTACACCTTC.

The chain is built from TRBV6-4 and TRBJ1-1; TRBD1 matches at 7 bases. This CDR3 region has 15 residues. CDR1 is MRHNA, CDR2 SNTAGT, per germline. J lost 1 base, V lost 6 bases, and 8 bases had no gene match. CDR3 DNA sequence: TGTGCCAGCAGGGAGACAGGGCTTGGGAACACTGAAGCTTTCTTT. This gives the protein CASRETGLGNTEAFF.

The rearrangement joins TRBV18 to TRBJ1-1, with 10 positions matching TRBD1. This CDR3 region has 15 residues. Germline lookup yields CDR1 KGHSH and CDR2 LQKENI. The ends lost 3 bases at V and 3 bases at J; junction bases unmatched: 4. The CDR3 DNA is TGTGCCAGCTCACCTATCGGACAGGGGGACACTGAAGCTTTCTTT. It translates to CASSPIGQGDTEAFF.

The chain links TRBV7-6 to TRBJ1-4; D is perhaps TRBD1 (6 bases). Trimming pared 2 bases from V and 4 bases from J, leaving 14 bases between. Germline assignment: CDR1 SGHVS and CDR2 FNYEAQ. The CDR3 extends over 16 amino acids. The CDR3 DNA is TGTGCCAGCAGCTTAAGCGGGGGCGGACGTAATGAAAAACTGTTTTTT. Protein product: CASSLSGGGRNEKLFF.

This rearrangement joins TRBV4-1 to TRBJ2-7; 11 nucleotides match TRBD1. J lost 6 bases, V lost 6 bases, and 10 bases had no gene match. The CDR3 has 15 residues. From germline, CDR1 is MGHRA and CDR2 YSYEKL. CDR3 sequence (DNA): TGCGCCAGCAGAAGCGTAGGGACAGGGGGGTCCGAGCAGTACTTC. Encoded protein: CASRSVGTGGSEQYF.

CDR3 nucleotide sequence: TGTGCCACCCGAACGGGACTAGCGACATCTGGGGTACAGTTCTTC. Amino acids: CATRTGLATSGVQFF. This chain links TRBV15 with TRBJ2-1; 10 bases are shared with TRBD2. The length of the CDR3 is 15 residues. V was clipped by 8 bases and J by 13 bases; unmatched bases: 17. The germline gives CDR1 LNHNV, CDR2 YYDKDF (reference sequence).

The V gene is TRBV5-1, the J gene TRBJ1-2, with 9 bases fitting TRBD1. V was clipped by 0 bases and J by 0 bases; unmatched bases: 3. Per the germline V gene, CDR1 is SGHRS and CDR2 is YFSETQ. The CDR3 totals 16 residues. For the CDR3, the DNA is TGCGCCAGCAGCTTGGTTGGACAGGGGACTAACTATGGCTACACCTTC. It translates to CASSLVGQGTNYGYTF.

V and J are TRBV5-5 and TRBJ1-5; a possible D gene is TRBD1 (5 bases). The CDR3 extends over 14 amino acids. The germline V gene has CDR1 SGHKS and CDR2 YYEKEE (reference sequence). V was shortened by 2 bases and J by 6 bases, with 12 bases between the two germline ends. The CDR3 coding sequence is TGTGCCAGCAGCTTCGGGACGGGAGGTCAGCCCCAGCATTTT. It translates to CASSFGTGGQPQHF.